Each of the 11 T cell receptor beta chains below was sequenced from the same sample in a study of T cell clonality in common variable immunodeficiency. The data were produced by immunoSEQ multiplex PCR, yet TCRdb's version contains in-frame clones alone and is incomplete. The sample holds about 52,000 clones, and no clone turns up only once. Sequencing used peripheral blood mononuclear cells. These receptors came from a person between 18 and 70 years old in good health.

The table lists this clone with many counts. Read data end 3 residues before the CDR3 end; the end is taken from the germline J gene. V gene TRBV6-4 combines with J gene TRBJ1-2, with D maybe TRBD1 (5 bases). There are 17 residues in the CDR3. The V end lost 2 bases, the J end lost 2 bases, and 18 bases lay between the germline ends. CDR1 and CDR2 from the germline V gene are MRHNA and SNTAGT. CDR3 bases read: TGTGCCAGCAGTGACCCACCCCCGGGACTGATGAACTATGGC. This gives the protein CASSDPPPGLMNYG. The whole CDR3 protein reads CASSDPPPGLMNYGYTF.

This clone was seen at least ten times. The CDR3 is cut off 3 residues early in the read; its end comes from the germline J gene. V usage is TRBV5-6 and J usage is TRBJ2-7; 8 bases are a match to TRBD2. The CDR3 is 14 residues long. V lost 2 bases to trimming and J lost 3 bases; unmatched junction nucleotides: 4. Germline lookup yields CDR1 SGHDT and CDR2 YYEEEE. The CDR3: CASSFPSGSYEQYF. The sequenced part of the CDR3 DNA is TGTGCCAGCAGCTTTCCCAGCGGGAGCTACGAG.

This clone was counted many times. The CDR3 end is not reached by the read, which stops 3 residues before it; the germline J gene fills it in. This chain connects TRBV10-1 to TRBJ2-5; D is possibly TRBD2 (6 bases). This CDR3 contains 14 residues. Per germline, CDR1 WNHNN and CDR2 SYGVQD (reference sequence). V was shortened by 4 bases and J by 2 bases, with 11 bases between the two germline ends. The part of the CDR3 DNA that was read is TGCGCCAGCAGTGCGCGGGGCAGACAAGAGACC. It encodes CASSARGRQET. The CDR3 reads in full as CASSARGRQETQYF.

This clone was recorded many times. The CDR3 extends 3 residues past the end of the read, so its final part is completed from the germline J gene. The J gene is TRBJ2-1, the V gene TRBV5-5; D is ambiguous. This CDR3 comprises 15 residues. CDR1 SGHKS and CDR2 YYEKEE come from the germline V gene (reference sequence). Trimming took 0 bases from V and 0 from J, leaving 7 bases between them. The CDR3 here is CASSLVQSSYNEQFF. The DNA read from the CDR3 is TGTGCCAGCAGCTTGGTACAGAGCTCCTACAATGAG. Full variable domain (outside the CDR3, taken from reference TRBV5-5 and TRBJ2-1): DAGVTQSPTHLIKTRGQQVTLRCSPISGHKSVSWYQQVLGQGPQFIFQYYEKEERGRGNFPDRFSARQFPNYSSELNVNALLLGDSALYLCASSLVQSSYNEQFFGPGTRLTVL.

This clone was seen many times. The CDR3 end falls 3 residues outside the read, so it is completed with the germline J gene. V gene TRBV5-6 combines with J gene TRBJ2-3; D perhaps matches TRBD1 (6 bases). This CDR3 comprises 15 residues. Germline V gene data show CDR1 as SGHDT and CDR2 as YYEEEE. Trimming pared 4 bases from V and 1 base from J, leaving 13 bases between. The CDR3 bases that were read are TGTGCCAGCAGCCTCTACAGGGCTCGCACAGATACG. This translates into CASSLYRARTDT. The CDR3 in full is CASSLYRARTDTQYF.

A word on this clone: The read halts 3 residues ahead of the CDR3 end, with the missing end drawn from the germline J gene. V is TRBV23-1 and J is TRBJ1-5; maybe TRBD1 (5 bases). TRBV23-1 is an open reading frame whose function is uncertain. The CDR3 length is 14 residues. The sequenced CDR3 bases are TGCGCCAGCAGTCACCCCGGAGGGGTCTCCCCC. It yields the protein CASSHPGGVSP. The CDR3 in full is CASSHPGGVSPQHF.

This clone has just a few counts. The CDR3 protein is CASKGLAGSEQYF. Incomplete CDR3 DNA: TGTGCCAGCAAGGGACTAGCGGGAAGCGAG. The chain couples TRBV2 to TRBJ2-7; TRBD2 matches at 13 bases. The CDR3 extends 3 residues past the end of the read, so its final part is completed from the germline J gene. The CDR3 contains 13 residues. Germline V lookup: CDR1 SNHLY, CDR2 FYNNEI. V shed 7 bases, J shed 6 bases, and the junction held 3 bases outside the gene matches.

This clone has only a few counts. Read sequence stops 3 residues before the CDR3 end, and the germline J gene provides the missing end. The rearrangement links TRBV19 to TRBJ1-2; no clear D gene. In germline, CDR1 is LNHDA, CDR2 SQIVND (reference sequence). This CDR3 is built from 14 residues. CDR3 DNA, as far as it was read: TGTGCCAGTAGTGTCACTAGCGGGAGTGGCGAC. It codes for CASSVTSGSGD. The complete CDR3 reads CASSVTSGSGDYTF. The full variable domain, rest sourced from reference TRBV19 and TRBJ1-2, is DGGITQSPKYLFRKEGQNVTLSCEQNLNHDAMYWYRQDPGQGLRLIYYSQIVNDFQKGDIAEGYSVSREKKESFPLTVTSAQKNPTAFYLCASSVTSGSGDYTFGSGTRLTVV.

This clone was detected ten times or more. The read ends 3 residues shy of where the CDR3 ends; the end is completed using the germline J gene. The chain has TRBV7-8 and TRBJ2-4; weak D call: TRBD1 (6 bases). Germline V CDR1 and CDR2: SGHVS, FQNEAQ. The length of the CDR3 is 18 residues. V lost 1 base and J lost 0, with 16 bases in between. The covered CDR3 bases are TGTGCCAGCAGCTTAGTTGACAGGCTAGAACTAGCCAAAAACATT. This codes for CASSLVDRLELAKNI. The complete CDR3 protein is CASSLVDRLELAKNIQYF.

The table lists this clone with many counts. The read halts 3 residues ahead of the CDR3 end, with the missing end drawn from the germline J gene. V gene TRBV7-3 combines with J gene TRBJ2-1, with 7 positions matching TRBD2. Trimming cost V 5 bases and J 6 bases; bases outside gene matches: 7. CDR1 SGHTA and CDR2 FQGTGA come from the germline V gene. There are 14 residues in the CDR3. The CDR3 spells CASSVAGSTNEQFF. The covered CDR3 bases are TGTGCCAGCAGCGTAGCGGGTTCGACCAATGAG.

This clone was counted many times. The read ends 3 residues shy of where the CDR3 ends; the end is completed using the germline J gene. The chain employs TRBV5-1 and TRBJ2-3, with 11 bases aligning to TRBD2. J lost 2 bases, V lost 4 bases, and 3 bases had no gene match. This CDR3 has 15 amino acids. Germline values: CDR1 SGHRS, CDR2 YFSETQ. CDR3 in amino acids: CASSLGLADTDTQYF. The part of the CDR3 DNA that was read is TGCGCCAGCAGCCTGGGACTAGCGGACACAGATACG.